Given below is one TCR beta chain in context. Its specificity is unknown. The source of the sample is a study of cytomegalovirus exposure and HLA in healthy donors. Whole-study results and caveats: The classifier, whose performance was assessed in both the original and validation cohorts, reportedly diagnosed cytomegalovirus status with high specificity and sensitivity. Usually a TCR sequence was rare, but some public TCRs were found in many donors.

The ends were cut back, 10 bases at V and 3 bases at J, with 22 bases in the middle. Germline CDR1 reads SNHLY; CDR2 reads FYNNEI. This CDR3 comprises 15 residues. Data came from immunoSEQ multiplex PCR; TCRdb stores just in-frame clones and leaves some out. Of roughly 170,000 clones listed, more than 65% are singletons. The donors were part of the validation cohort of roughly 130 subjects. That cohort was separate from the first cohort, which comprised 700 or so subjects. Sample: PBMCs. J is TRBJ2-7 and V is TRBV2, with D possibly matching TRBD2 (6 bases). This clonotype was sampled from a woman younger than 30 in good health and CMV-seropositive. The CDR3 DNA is TGTGCCATCACCCGGGGAGGATTAACGGTCTACGAGCAGTACTTC. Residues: CAITRGGLTVYEQYF.